Following are 8 T cell receptor beta chains from one sample sequenced in a study of blood T cells in healthy people across ages. PCR was performed a second time for about 7 to 12 cycles using a sample-barcoded 5' primer and a J-beta primer mix. A single record per CDR3 protein comes from TCRdb applying MiXCR to the 5' RACE reads. This table has 710,000 or so distinct CDR3 sequences, roughly 32% appearing once. The specimen sequenced was blood. These receptors all come from a woman aged 80 or over in good health.

This clonotype showed up just a few times. This chain links TRBV5-1 with TRBJ2-5; TRBD1 might be the D (5 bases). Per germline, CDR1 SGHRS and CDR2 YFSETQ. Trimming removed 0 bases from V and 11 bases from J, with 17 bases in between. This CDR3 spans 14 amino acids. DNA of the CDR3: TGCGCCAGCAGCTTGGCCTCTCAGGGTTATGAGCAGTACTTC. Its translation: CASSLASQGYEQYF.

This clonotype was recorded at least ten times. The chain is built from TRBV3-1 and TRBJ2-1, with D perhaps matching TRBD2 (7 bases). With 5 bases removed from V and 4 bases from J, the gap between germline ends came to 15 bases. The CDR3 is made up of 15 amino acids. Germline V gene sequence: CDR1 LGHDT, CDR2 YNNKEL (reference sequence). In DNA, the CDR3 is TGTGCCAGCAGCGCCCGGGGGGCAAAATACAATGAGCAGTTCTTC. Its protein product is CASSARGAKYNEQFF.

The chain combines TRBV5-1 with TRBJ2-5, with D possibly matching TRBD1 (6 bases). Germline CDR1 reads SGHRS; CDR2 reads YFSETQ. Trimming pared 4 bases from V and 2 bases from J, leaving 12 bases between. The CDR3 is 14 residues long. CDR3 sequence: CASSPYRAQETQYF. In DNA, the CDR3 is TGCGCCAGCAGCCCTTACAGGGCTCAAGAGACCCAGTACTTC.

This sequence joins TRBV29-1 and TRBJ2-6; D perhaps matches TRBD2 (6 bases). The CDR3 runs to 16 residues. Trimming removed 6 bases from V and 0 bases from J, with 15 bases in between. Germline loops: CDR1 SQVTM, CDR2 ANQGSEA. The CDR3 coding sequence is TGCAGCGTCGAACTGCGGGGATTCTCTGGGGCCAACGTCCTGACTTTC. Translated, it gives CSVELRGFSGANVLTF. Drawing the rest from reference TRBV29-1 and TRBJ2-6, the complete variable domain is SAVISQKPSRDICQRGTSLTIQCQVDSQVTMMFWYRQQPGQSLTLIATANQGSEATYESGFVIDKFPISRPNLTFSTLTVSNMSPEDSSIYLCSVELRGFSGANVLTFGAGSRLTVL.

This clonotype was found a few times. A junction boundary mismatches the germline segment, possibly from a read error. The chain employs TRBV5-1 and TRBJ1-2; D might be TRBD1 (6 bases). Germline assignment: CDR1 SGHRS and CDR2 YFSETQ. The CDR3 length is 14 residues. In DNA, the CDR3 is TGCGCCAGCAGCGAGTCGGACAGCAACTATGGCTACAACTTC. Translation gives CASSESDSNYGYNF.

This clonotype appeared a few times. Being one base from a much bigger clone, this may be a read error. The chain carries TRBV2 and TRBJ2-7; possible D gene TRBD2, 6 bases. Germline CDR1 SNHLY, CDR2 FYNNEI. Deletions cut 6 bases from V and 2 bases from J, with 14 bases between. This CDR3 is 14 amino acids long. Here the CDR3 DNA reads TGTGCCAGCAGGGAGGGCCGGAAACCCTACGAGCAGTACTTC. Amino acid sequence: CASREGRKPYEQYF.

The chain has TRBV7-2 and TRBJ1-2, with 7 bases lining up with TRBD1. This CDR3 is 12 amino acids long. J lost 7 bases, V lost 7 bases, and 6 bases had no gene match. Germline V gene sequence: CDR1 SGHTA, CDR2 FQGNSA. CDR3 region: CASTDRAGGYTF. The CDR3, as DNA: TGTGCCAGCACCGACAGGGCGGGTGGCTACACCTTC.

This clonotype was recorded many times. The V call is TRBV20-1, the J call TRBJ2-3; 16 bases map to TRBD2. The CDR3 is made up of 17 amino acids. The V and J ends lost 4 bases and 3 bases, in that order; junction bases with no gene match: 7. In germline, CDR1 is DFQATT, CDR2 SNEGSKA (reference sequence). CDR3 bases: TGCAGTGCTAACCCGGGACTAGCGGGGGGGCCTACAGATACGCAGTATTTT. This gives the protein CSANPGLAGGPTDTQYF.